This TCR beta chain was found in a study of T-cell reconstitution after alpha-beta-depleted transplantation in children. Per germline, CDR1 WSHSY and CDR2 SAAADI. This CDR3 comprises 14 residues. Trimming removed 4 bases from V and 12 bases from J; junction bases left unmatched: 11. The library targeted TCRbeta and was prepared with unique molecular identifiers. TCRdb itself ran the PCR reads through MiXCR, one entry per CDR3 protein. The sample holds roughly 590,000 distinct CDR3 sequences; over 15% are singletons and the top ten take over 0.95%. This clonotype was seen only a few times. The starting material was PBMCs from the stem cell graft donor, obtained from the stem cell graft. The genes are TRBV10-2 and TRBJ2-1; 8 bases are a match to TRBD2. The clonotype comes from a human donor who donated a stem cell graft to a child with acute myeloid leukemia. In DNA form, the CDR3 reads TGCGCCAGCAGTGTAACGGGGGGGCCGGAAGCGCAGTTCTTC. This encodes CASSVTGGPEAQFF.